The 6 T cell receptor beta chains below all came from one sample that was sequenced in a study of OX40 agonist ivuxolimab in advanced cancers. Produced via immunoSEQ multiplex PCR; TCRdb's table is partial and in-frame only. The profile shows some 19,000 clones, about 89% of them singletons. The sample in question was CD4+ or CD8+ T cells sorted from blood, obtained in a trial of the OX40 agonist ivuxolimab. The source of these receptors is an adult with an advanced solid tumor such as melanoma, head and neck, liver or kidney cancer.

The V call is TRBV5-1, the J call TRBJ2-1, with 7 nucleotides matching TRBD2. CDR1 and CDR2 (germline): SGHRS, YFSETQ. Germline trimming cut 0 bases from V and 8 bases from J; bases unmatched to any gene: 8. The CDR3 consists of 15 residues. The CDR3 region has the DNA TGCGCCAGCAGCTTGGCGGGGGGAGCGGAGTATGAGCAGTTCTTC. It encodes CASSLAGGAEYEQFF.

The gene calls are TRBV6-5 and TRBJ2-2, with a tentative D call TRBD2 (6 bases). Trimming pared 6 bases from V and 6 bases from J, leaving 11 bases between. This CDR3 has 13 amino acids. Germline lookup yields CDR1 MNHEY and CDR2 SVGAGI. The CDR3 loop reads CASRTSLAGELFF. CDR3 in DNA: TGTGCCAGCAGAACTAGCCTCGCCGGGGAGCTGTTTTTT.

The CDR3 DNA is TGTGCCAGCAGCCCCGCCGGGGCCTACGAGCAGTACTTC. Protein sequence: CASSPAGAYEQYF. This rearrangement joins TRBV11-1 to TRBJ2-7, with TRBD2 as a possible D gene (5 bases). Germline CDR1 reads SGHAT; CDR2 reads FQDESV (reference sequence). V gave up 5 bases and J gave up 2 bases, with 10 bases separating them. The CDR3 contains 13 residues.

The chain uses TRBV9 and TRBJ1-2; a possible D gene is TRBD1 (5 bases). Trimming removed 3 bases from V and 2 bases from J, with 14 bases in between. CDR3 length equals 15 residues. Germline V gives CDR1 SGDLS, CDR2 YYNGEE. The DNA for the CDR3 is TGTGCCAGCAGCGGTCAGCCCCAGGGAAACTATGGCTACACCTTC. Residues: CASSGQPQGNYGYTF.

CDR3 protein: CSVGAENQPQHF. CDR3 nucleotides: TGCAGCGTTGGAGCAGAGAATCAGCCCCAGCATTTT. The chain is built from TRBV29-1 and TRBJ1-5, with D unresolved. The ends were cut back, 4 bases at V and 4 bases at J, with 8 bases in the middle. Germline V gene data show CDR1 as SQVTM and CDR2 as ANQGSEA. This CDR3 region has 12 residues.

This CDR3 reads CASSLGGGGQPQHF. CDR3 in DNA: TGTGCCAGCAGCTTAGGGGGAGGGGGACAGCCCCAGCATTTT. The chain uses TRBV11-2 and TRBJ1-5; weak D call: TRBD1 (6 bases). V lost 1 base, J lost 7 bases, and 11 bases lay in between. Germline assignment: CDR1 SGHAT and CDR2 FQNNGV. This CDR3 spans 14 amino acids.